Each of the 21 T cell receptor beta chains below was sequenced from the same sample in a study of prognosis after radiotherapy for stage I lung cancer. Genomic DNA was the source, and TCR beta CDR3 was amplified from it by two-round multiplex PCR. First-round PCR amplification was performed with primers specific to each TRBV and TRBJ gene. TCRdb redid the calling of the multiplex PCR reads with MiXCR, one entry per CDR3 protein. The sample holds fewer than 25,000 distinct CDR3 sequences, approximately 40% seen once. The sequencing here drew on PBMCs, taken before or after stereotactic body radiation therapy (not recorded which). The receptors originated from a donor aged 50 or older with non-small cell lung cancer.

About this clonotype itself: One end of the junction does not line up with germline, which may come from a read error. The chain carries TRBV28 and TRBJ2-2, with 7 bases aligning to TRBD1. This CDR3 is 14 amino acids long. Germline V gene data show CDR1 as MDHEN and CDR2 as SYDVKM. CDR3 coding DNA: TGTGCCAGCAGCCCCACAGGGGACACCGGGGATCTGTTTTTT. It yields the protein CASSPTGDTGDLFF.

This clonotype occurred many times. The chain has TRBV6-1 and TRBJ2-7; 12 nucleotides match TRBD2. Germline-derived CDR1 and CDR2 are MNHNS and SASEGT. The CDR3 spans 15 residues. The J segment lost 2 bases and the V segment lost 6 bases, leaving 5 bases of the junction unmatched. The DNA for the CDR3 is TGTGCCAGCAGCGTACTAGCGGGAGGAACCTACGAGCAGTACTTC. Translated: CASSVLAGGTYEQYF.

Points on this clonotype: At one boundary the junction diverges from the germline segment, which might be a read error. The chain recombines TRBV7-9 with TRBJ2-1, with 10 bases lining up with TRBD2. CDR3 length equals 18 residues. Germline CDR1 and CDR2: SEHNR and FQNEAQ (reference sequence). CDR3 residues: CASSDGLAVQISYNEQFF. The CDR3 bases are TGTGCCAGCAGCGATGGACTAGCGGTTCAGATCTCCTACAATGAGCAGTTTTTC.

This clonotype has a handful of counts. The rearrangement uses TRBV18 and TRBJ2-4, with 11 bases fitting TRBD2. Germline CDR1 is KGHSH and CDR2 is LQKENI. Unmatched junction bases numbered 10, after V lost 6 bases and J lost 3 bases. The length of the CDR3 is 17 residues. CDR3 nucleotide sequence: TGTGCCAGCTCCCCCGGGACTAGCGGTCGAGGCAAAAACATTCAGTACTTC. This sequence encodes CASSPGTSGRGKNIQYF.

This clonotype showed up many times. This chain joins TRBV6-9 and TRBJ2-2; TRBD1 agrees at 11 bases. Germline CDR1 is MNHGY and CDR2 is SVAAGI. The CDR3 totals 14 residues. Losses at the gene ends were 4 bases for V and 10 bases for J; bases not matched to a gene: 5. This chain's CDR3 is CASSSRTGGEELFF. CDR3 coding DNA: TGTGCCAGCAGTTCGCGGACAGGGGGCGAGGAGCTGTTTTTT.

In regard to this clonotype: Its ends do not fully match the called genes, so a read error is possible. The chain couples TRBV12-3 or TRBV12-4 to TRBJ2-2; D is possibly TRBD2 (5 bases). The CDR3 contains 15 residues. DNA for the CDR3: TGTGTCAGCAGTCTGAGCGGTAGGCCCACCGGGGAGCTGTTTTTT. It translates to CVSSLSGRPTGELFF.

This clonotype showed up many times. This may arise from a read error, as a much more abundant clone is one base away. The chain has TRBV9 and TRBJ2-7; 13 positions agree with TRBD2. Germline assignment: CDR1 SGDLS and CDR2 YYNGEE. The length of the CDR3 is 16 residues. CDR3 sequence (DNA): TGTGCCAGCAGCGTAGGACTAGCGGGAGGCTCCTACGAGCGGTACTTC. It translates to CASSVGLAGGSYERYF.

Of note for this clonotype: A read error is the likely source, as a far larger clone sits one nucleotide away. This sequence joins TRBV6-1 and TRBJ2-7, with a weak D call TRBD2 (5 bases). The CDR3 totals 12 residues. Trimming pared 6 bases from V and 13 bases from J, leaving 19 bases between. The germline V gene has CDR1 MNHNS and CDR2 SASEGT. CDR3 sequence (DNA): TGTGCCAGCAGGCGACTGGGAGAGACCCATTACTTC. Protein sequence: CASRRLGETHYF.

CDR3 in amino acids: CASKTGLGKEQYF. The CDR3 DNA follows: TGTGCCAGCAAGACGGGGTTGGGGAAAGAGCAGTACTTC. This chain joins TRBV27 and TRBJ2-7, with TRBD2 as a possible D gene (5 bases). V was shortened by 7 bases and J by 7 bases, with 17 bases between the two germline ends. Per germline, CDR1 MNHEY and CDR2 SMNVEV (reference sequence). The CDR3 totals 13 residues.

Many counts were recorded for this clonotype. V and J are TRBV5-6 and TRBJ1-1; D is perhaps TRBD1 (5 bases). The CDR3 has 15 amino acids. Germline CDR1 reads SGHDT; CDR2 reads YYEEEE. The ends were cut back, 0 bases at V and 7 bases at J, with 16 bases in the middle. The CDR3 loop is CASSLVGQGWIEAFF. DNA for the CDR3: TGTGCCAGCAGCTTGGTCGGGCAGGGTTGGATTGAAGCTTTCTTT.

This clonotype was picked up many times. The chain combines TRBV18 with TRBJ1-2; the match to TRBD1 covers 11 bases. After removal of 2 bases from V and 4 bases from J, the junction contained 0 bases not matched to a gene. Germline V gene lookup returns CDR1 KGHSH and CDR2 LQKENI. CDR3 size: 14 residues. Here the CDR3 DNA reads TGTGCCAGCTCACCAGGACAGGGGGCCTATGGCTACACCTTC. This translates into CASSPGQGAYGYTF.

V and J are TRBV12-3 or TRBV12-4 and TRBJ2-7; no firm D call. Trimming took 2 bases from V and 2 from J, leaving 7 bases between them. This CDR3 is 13 amino acids long. CDR3 sequence: CASSLSLPYEQYF. CDR3 coding DNA: TGTGCCAGCAGTTTAAGTCTTCCCTACGAGCAGTACTTC.

The rearrangement uses TRBV27 and TRBJ2-7; tentatively, D is TRBD1 (6 bases). Between the trimmed V and J ends, which lost 5 bases and 6 bases, there was a span of 20 bases. The length of the CDR3 is 15 residues. The germline V gene has CDR1 MNHEY and CDR2 SMNVEV (reference sequence). The CDR3 loop reads CASSPCTTGECEQYF. The CDR3 DNA follows: TGTGCCAGCAGTCCTTGCACGACAGGTGAATGCGAGCAGTACTTC.

This clonotype showed up many times. The V and J genes are TRBV20-1 and TRBJ1-2; maybe TRBD1 (5 bases). The V and J ends lost 6 bases and 3 bases respectively, with 11 bases between them. This CDR3 comprises 12 residues. Germline lookup yields CDR1 DFQATT and CDR2 SNEGSKA (reference sequence). The CDR3 protein is CSAEGTDYGYTF. CDR3 nucleotide sequence: TGCAGTGCCGAAGGGACTGACTATGGCTACACCTTC.

Details on this clonotype: This may be a read error, as it is one base from a much larger clone. CDR3 sequence (DNA): TGTGCCAGCATCTCGTTCGGCGGTGAGCAGTTCTTC. It specifies CASISFGGEQFF. V usage is TRBV6-1 and J usage is TRBJ2-1; D is unresolved. Per the germline V gene, CDR1 is MNHNS and CDR2 is SASEGT. CDR3 size: 12 residues. The V end was cut by 7 bases, the J end by 9 bases, with 13 bases between.

About this clonotype: At one boundary the junction diverges from the germline segment, which might be a read error. The gene calls are TRBV6-1 and TRBJ2-2, with D uncertain. The CDR3 contains 16 residues. CDR1 and CDR2 from the germline V gene are MNHNS and SASEGT. This CDR3 reads CASSDSTARFHGELFF. In DNA, the CDR3 is TGCGCCAGCAGTGACTCAACAGCTCGTTTCCACGGGGAGCTGTTTTTT.

With regard to this clonotype: A read error likely explains this, since a far larger clone differs by one base. In DNA form, the CDR3 reads TGTGTCAGCAGCCCTTTAATGAAGGGCGGCTACACCTTC. Amino acids: CVSSPLMKGGYTF. The rearrangement joins TRBV6-4 to TRBJ1-2; D remains ambiguous. From germline, CDR1 is MRHNA and CDR2 SNTAGT. The CDR3 contains 13 residues.

As concerns this clonotype: This sequence is one base from a far larger clone and is likely a read error. The genes are TRBV5-1 and TRBJ2-7; maybe TRBD1 (5 bases). The J call may be mistaken, given a closer DNA end match to TRBJ2-5. Germline CDR1 and CDR2: SGHRS and YFSETQ. The CDR3 is 15 residues long. The CDR3 sequence is CASSLSPGLAETQYF. As DNA, the CDR3 is TGCGCCAGCAGCTTGAGTCCAGGGCTGGCTGAGACCCAGTACTTC.

This clonotype has a count of ten or more. V gene TRBV6-2 or TRBV6-3 combines with J gene TRBJ1-1; tentatively, D is TRBD1 (6 bases). This CDR3 has 12 residues. CDR1 MNHEY and CDR2 SVGEGT come from the germline V gene. The V end was cut by 5 bases, the J end by 11 bases, with 15 bases between. In DNA form, the CDR3 reads TGTGCCAGCAGTAACAACACAGGGTTTGCTTTCTTT. It translates to CASSNNTGFAFF.

This clonotype was recorded only once. The genes are TRBV19 and TRBJ2-1; 13 nucleotides line up with TRBD2. The J segment lost 7 bases and the V segment lost 2 bases, leaving 2 bases of the junction unmatched. CDR3 length equals 15 residues. CDR1 LNHDA and CDR2 SQIVND come from the germline V gene (reference sequence). CDR3 loop: CASSIRTSGRNEQFF. In DNA, the CDR3 is TGTGCCAGTAGTATAAGGACTAGCGGGAGAAATGAGCAGTTCTTC. The variable domain in full, with the rest retrieved from reference TRBV19 and TRBJ2-1, is DGGITQSPKYLFRKEGQNVTLSCEQNLNHDAMYWYRQDPGQGLRLIYYSQIVNDFQKGDIAEGYSVSREKKESFPLTVTSAQKNPTAFYLCASSIRTSGRNEQFFGPGTRLTVL.

V gene TRBV6-1 combines with J gene TRBJ2-7; D is ambiguous. V was trimmed by 7 bases and J by 2 bases, leaving 21 bases between them. The CDR3 covers 16 residues. Germline V gene data show CDR1 as MNHNS and CDR2 as SASEGT. The CDR3 protein is CASIPLRPEGPYEQYF. DNA of the CDR3: TGTGCCAGCATCCCACTTAGACCTGAAGGACCCTACGAGCAGTACTTC.